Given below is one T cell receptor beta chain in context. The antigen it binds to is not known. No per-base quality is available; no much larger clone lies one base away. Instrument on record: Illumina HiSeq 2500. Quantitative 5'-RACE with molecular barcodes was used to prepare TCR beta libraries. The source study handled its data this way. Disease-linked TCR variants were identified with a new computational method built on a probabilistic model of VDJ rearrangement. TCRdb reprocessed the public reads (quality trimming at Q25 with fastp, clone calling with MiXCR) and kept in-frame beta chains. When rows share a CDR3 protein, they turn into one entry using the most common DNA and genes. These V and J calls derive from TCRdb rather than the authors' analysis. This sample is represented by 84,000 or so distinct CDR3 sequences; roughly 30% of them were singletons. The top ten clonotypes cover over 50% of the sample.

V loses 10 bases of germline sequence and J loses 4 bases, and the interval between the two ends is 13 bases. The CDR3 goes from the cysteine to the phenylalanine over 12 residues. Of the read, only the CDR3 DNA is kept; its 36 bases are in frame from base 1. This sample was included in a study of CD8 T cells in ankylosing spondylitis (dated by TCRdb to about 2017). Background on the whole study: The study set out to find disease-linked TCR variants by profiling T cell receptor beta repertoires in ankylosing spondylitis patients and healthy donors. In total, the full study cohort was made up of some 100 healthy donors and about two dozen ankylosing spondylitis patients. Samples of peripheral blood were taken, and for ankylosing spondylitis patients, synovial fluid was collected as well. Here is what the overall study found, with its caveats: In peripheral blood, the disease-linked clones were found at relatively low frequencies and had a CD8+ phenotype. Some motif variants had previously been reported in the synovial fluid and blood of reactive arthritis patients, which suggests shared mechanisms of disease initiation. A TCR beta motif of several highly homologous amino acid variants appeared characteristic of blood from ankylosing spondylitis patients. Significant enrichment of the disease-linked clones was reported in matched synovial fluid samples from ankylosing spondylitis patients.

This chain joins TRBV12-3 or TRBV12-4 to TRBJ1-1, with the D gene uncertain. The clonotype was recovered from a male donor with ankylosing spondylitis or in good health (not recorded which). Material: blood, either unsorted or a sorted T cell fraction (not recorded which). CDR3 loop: CAIRTAATEAFF. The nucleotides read TGTGCCATCCGGACGGCCGCCACTGAAGCTTTCTTT.